The source of this TCR beta chain is a study of blood T cells in healthy people across ages. Overall study findings and caveats: The CMV status of each donor remained undetermined, and this could have confounded shifts in expanded clonotypes. Leaving the PBMCs unsorted stopped any conclusive comparison of naive versus antigen-experienced cells.

This clonotype was seen more than once but under ten times. The antigen is unknown. This CDR3 has 16 residues. The germline V gene encodes CDR1 DFQATT and CDR2 SNEGSKA (reference sequence). Trimming removed 3 bases from V and 5 bases from J, with 20 bases in between. A sample-barcoded 5' primer and a J-beta primer mix were used in a second PCR of about 7 to 12 cycles. Every individual sample yielded 2.5 million or more paired-end reads (each containing CDR3). Each CDR3 protein is one row after TCRdb ran MiXCR on the 5' RACE reads. The sample contains about 800,000 distinct CDR3 sequences, about 45% of which appear only once.

The gene calls are TRBV20-1 and TRBJ2-1, with D maybe TRBD2 (6 bases). Input material: blood. The TCR originated in a man older than 75 in good health. CDR3 DNA: TGCAGTGCTAGTGATAGGAGCGGGCGGCCCGACAATGAGCAGTTCTTC. It specifies CSASDRSGRPDNEQFF.